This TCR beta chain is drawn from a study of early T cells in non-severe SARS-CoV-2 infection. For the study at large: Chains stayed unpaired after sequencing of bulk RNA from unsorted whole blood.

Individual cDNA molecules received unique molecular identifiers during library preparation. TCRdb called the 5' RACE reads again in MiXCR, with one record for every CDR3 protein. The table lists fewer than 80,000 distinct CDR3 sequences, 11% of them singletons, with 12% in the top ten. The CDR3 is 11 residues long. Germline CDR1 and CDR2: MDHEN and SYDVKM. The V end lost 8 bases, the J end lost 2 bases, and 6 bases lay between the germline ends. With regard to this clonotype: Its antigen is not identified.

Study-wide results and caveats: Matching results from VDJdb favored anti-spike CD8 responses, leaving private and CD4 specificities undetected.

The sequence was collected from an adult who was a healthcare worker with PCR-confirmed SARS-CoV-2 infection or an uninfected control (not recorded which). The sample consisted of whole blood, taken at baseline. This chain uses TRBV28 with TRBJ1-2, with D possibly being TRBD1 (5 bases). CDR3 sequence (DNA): TGTGCCAGCCAGGGCAACTATGGCTACACCTTC. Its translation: CASQGNYGYTF.